This entry describes one T cell receptor (beta chain). The antigen remains undetermined. The junction departs from the called germline gene at one end, perhaps through a read error. The CDR3 loop spans 16 amino acids. Germline V CDR1 and CDR2: SNHLY, FYNNEI. By flow cytometry, patients selected for sequencing had shown an expansion of CD8+CD57+ cells. Each of the patients presented with severe acquired aplastic anemia. This entry belongs to a study of CD8+CD57+ T cells in acquired aplastic anemia. On the study more broadly: Yields of DNA that came from sorted CD4+ and CD8+ cells averaged approximately 3.2 ug.

Genomic DNA provided the template from which TCR beta VDJ and CDR3 profiles were obtained. TCRdb re-analysed the reads in MiXCR, keeping a single row per CDR3 protein. The sample yields a few hundred thousand distinct CDR3 sequences, 82% seen once. Study-level results: Patients and healthy controls showed no significant CD8+ Simpson's diversity difference. Patients and controls were found to share over 25 CD8+ CDR3 sequences.

Material: sorted CD4+, CD8+, or CD8+CD57+ T cells (not recorded which) from PBMCs. J is TRBJ1-2 and V is TRBV2, with D possibly being TRBD1 (5 bases). This sequence was found in a human donor with aplastic anemia. The CDR3 bases are TGTGCCAGCGGTGAAGGGGAGCCGACACAACTATATGGCTACACCTTC. Its translation: CASGEGEPTQLYGYTF.